One sample yielded the 9 T cell receptor beta chains listed below, sequenced in a study of cytomegalovirus exposure and HLA in healthy donors. Both 60 Vbeta primers and 13 Jbeta primers went into the PCR. Sequenced by immunoSEQ multiplex PCR; TCRdb stores in-frame clones only, minus some. Of approximately 110,000 clones in the sample, around 67% are singletons; the top ten hold around 4.8%. The source material was PBMCs. These receptors were collected from a man aged 60-69 years in good health and CMV-seropositive.

A few counts support this clone. V is TRBV5-4 and J is TRBJ2-4; D is perhaps TRBD2 (5 bases). This CDR3 comprises 14 residues. The germline CDR1 and CDR2 sequences are SGHNT and YYREEE (reference sequence). V was clipped by 1 base and J by 6 bases, with 11 bases between them. The CDR3 region has the DNA TGTGCCAGCAGCTTGAGTAACCGGGGAAACATTCAGTACTTC. Its translation is CASSLSNRGNIQYF.

The chain uses TRBV18 and TRBJ1-3; perhaps TRBD1 as D (6 bases). Between the trimmed V and J ends, which lost 3 bases and 0 bases, there was a span of 12 bases. This CDR3 is 16 amino acids long. Looked up from germline, CDR1 is KGHSH and CDR2 is LQKENI. The CDR3 nucleotides are TGTGCCAGCTCACCCAACAGGGTCAGCTCTGGAAACACCATATATTTT. Its translation: CASSPNRVSSGNTIYF.

The chain uses TRBV5-1 and TRBJ2-5, with 9 nucleotides matching TRBD2. Germline V lookup: CDR1 SGHRS, CDR2 YFSETQ. The ends lost 1 base at V and 4 bases at J; junction bases unmatched: 8. The CDR3 has 16 amino acids. The CDR3 DNA is TGCGCCAGCAGCTTGTCGACTAGCGGCGGGCGAGAGACCCAGTACTTC. This translates into CASSLSTSGGRETQYF.

This clone was counted a few times. The CDR3 region is CASSQTEANTEAFF. Written as DNA, the CDR3 is TGTGCCAGCTCCCAGACAGAGGCTAACACTGAAGCTTTCTTT. The gene calls are TRBV18 and TRBJ1-1; D is possibly TRBD1 (5 bases). V lost 6 bases to trimming and J lost 2 bases, with 13 bases between them. The germline V gene has CDR1 KGHSH and CDR2 LQKENI. The CDR3 loop spans 14 amino acids.

The V call is TRBV5-1, the J call TRBJ1-2, with 7 bases lining up with TRBD1. J gave up 10 bases and V 4 bases, and 13 bases lay outside the gene matches. CDR3 length equals 14 residues. CDR1 and CDR2 from the germline V gene are SGHRS and YFSETQ. The CDR3 sequence: CASSRGQLLGVYTF. The CDR3 DNA follows: TGCGCCAGCAGCAGGGGACAGCTTCTAGGCGTCTACACCTTC.

The sample holds one count of this clone. The rearrangement links TRBV27 to TRBJ1-6; 9 bases are shared with TRBD1. Germline lookup yields CDR1 MNHEY and CDR2 SMNVEV (reference sequence). The CDR3 sequence is 16 residues long. Trimming took 7 bases from V and 9 from J; bases not matched to a gene: 13. This CDR3 reads CASNPGQGLPFSPLHF. The CDR3, as DNA: TGTGCCAGCAACCCGGGACAGGGCCTCCCATTTTCACCCCTCCACTTT.

This rearrangement joins TRBV6-6 to TRBJ2-7; maybe TRBD1 (5 bases). The CDR3 is 14 amino acids. Per the germline V gene, CDR1 is MNHNY and CDR2 is SVGAGI (reference sequence). V lost 4 bases and J lost 3, with 13 bases in between. For the CDR3, the DNA is TGTGCCAGCAGTTCCCACCAGGGAAGCTACGAGCAGTACTTC. This sequence encodes CASSSHQGSYEQYF.

The V gene is TRBV18, the J gene TRBJ2-7; D is uncertain. V was shortened by 3 bases and J by 7 bases, with 7 bases between the two germline ends. Germline CDR1 is KGHSH and CDR2 is LQKENI. CDR3 size: 11 residues. The CDR3 DNA follows: TGTGCCAGCTCACCCGCGGAGGAGCAGTACTTC. It yields the protein CASSPAEEQYF.

J is TRBJ1-3 and V is TRBV6-5, with 7 nucleotides matching TRBD1. The CDR3 runs 15 residues. With V trimmed by 5 bases and J by 1 base, 5 bases remained unmatched. Looked up from germline, CDR1 is MNHEY and CDR2 is SVGAGI. CDR3 region: CASSQNRGSGNTIYF. In nucleotides, the CDR3 is TGTGCCAGCAGTCAAAACAGGGGTTCTGGAAACACCATATATTTT.